This T cell receptor beta chain emerged from a study of cytomegalovirus exposure and HLA in healthy donors. At the level of the study: The roughly 120 validation repertoires used the same platform as the 550 to 850 first-cohort repertoires (as reported by a later analysis). The study's findings and limits: The study listed about 150 cytomegalovirus-associated TCR beta chains. That first-cohort TCR clusters tended to co-occur in the approximately 120 validation repertoires was found in a later analysis.

Turning to this clone: The antigen remains undetermined.

Trimming removed 5 bases from V and 0 bases from J, with 13 bases in between. CDR3 length: 15 residues. The germline V gene encodes CDR1 MDHEN and CDR2 SYDVKM. The repertoire was sequenced with immunoSEQ multiplex PCR; TCRdb's copy has only in-frame clones and lacks some. The data show tens of thousands of clones, with roughly 96% seen just once and nearly 0.7% held by the top ten. The donors were in the 120-subject validation cohort; that cohort was separate from the roughly 700-subject first cohort. The genes are TRBV28 and TRBJ1-1; no clear D. The source is a woman between 18 and 29 years old in good health and CMV-seronegative. What was sequenced was PBMCs. The CDR3 loop reads CASSLDGGVNTEAFF. DNA of the CDR3: TGTGCCAGCAGTCTAGACGGAGGCGTGAACACTGAAGCTTTCTTT.